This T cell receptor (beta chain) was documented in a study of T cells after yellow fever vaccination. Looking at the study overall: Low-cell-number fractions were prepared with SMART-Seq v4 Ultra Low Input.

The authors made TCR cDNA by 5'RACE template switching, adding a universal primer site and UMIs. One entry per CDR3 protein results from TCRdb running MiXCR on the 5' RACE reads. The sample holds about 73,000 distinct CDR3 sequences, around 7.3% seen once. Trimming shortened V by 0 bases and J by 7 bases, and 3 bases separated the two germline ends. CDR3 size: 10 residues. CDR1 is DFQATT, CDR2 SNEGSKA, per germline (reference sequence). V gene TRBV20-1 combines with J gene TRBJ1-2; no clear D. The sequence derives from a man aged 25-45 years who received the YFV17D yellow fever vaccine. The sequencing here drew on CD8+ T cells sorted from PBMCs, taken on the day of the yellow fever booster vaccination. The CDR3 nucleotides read TGCAGTGCTAGAGAGTCTGGCTACACCTTC. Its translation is CSARESGYTF.